Here is one T cell receptor beta chain with its context. Its antigen remains unidentified. This entry comes from a study of cytomegalovirus exposure and HLA in healthy donors. Study-level findings and limits: HLA allele associations emerged for 16,951 TCR beta sequences in a later analysis, at 0.05 false discovery rate. Within an earlier analysis, most TCR beta V segments proved productive either about 90% or about 30% of the time.

The PCR used 60 Vbeta and 13 Jbeta primers. The data were produced by immunoSEQ multiplex PCR, yet TCRdb's version contains in-frame clones alone and is incomplete. The table lists 200,000 or so clones, 78% of them singletons. Each donor was nominally healthy when sampled (though unrecorded immune exposures were likely). V lost 10 bases to trimming and J lost 9 bases; unmatched junction nucleotides: 13. Germline CDR1 ENHRY, CDR2 SYGVKD. The length of the CDR3 is 15 residues. The V call is TRBV10-3, the J call TRBJ2-1; TRBD2 agrees at 12 bases. This TCR derives from a woman in her twenties or thirties in good health and CMV-seropositive. What was sequenced was PBMCs. CDR3 nucleotides: TGTGCCAGCGTGACACTAGCGGGAGGCTTAGGTGAGCAGTTCTTC. It is translated as CASVTLAGGLGEQFF.